The sequence of this TCR beta chain was determined in a study of blood T cell repertoires in COVID-19. For the study at large: T cells, B-cell-depleted T cells, or PBMCs provided the cDNA or gDNA that served as material.

Profiling relied on immunoSEQ multiplex PCR, and the TCRdb table lists in-frame clones only, not all of them. Among roughly 410,000 clones, 89% were seen once, and the ten largest hold about 1.2%. Germline V gene sequence: CDR1 SGHRS, CDR2 YFSETQ. The V segment lost 4 bases and the J segment 0 bases; nucleotides outside the gene matches: 12. The length of the CDR3 is 17 residues. V is TRBV5-1 and J is TRBJ2-5, with 7 bases that match TRBD2. The TCR originated in a man aged 40-55 years with acute or convalescent COVID-19. Specimen: peripheral blood. DNA of the CDR3: TGCGCCAGCAGCCGTTGGGGCGGGAGCTGGGACCAAGAGACCCAGTACTTC. Protein sequence: CASSRWGGSWDQETQYF.